The present entry profiles one TCR beta chain with its context. The target antigen is unknown. The data originate from a study of cytomegalovirus exposure and HLA in healthy donors. Study-wide findings and caveats: Investigators reported about 160 TCR beta chains as tied to cytomegalovirus.

The primer mix had 60 Vbeta and 13 Jbeta primers. TCRdb's copy holds only in-frame clones and misses some; the assay was immunoSEQ multiplex PCR. The sample lists about 120,000 clones; 77% were seen once. In germline, CDR1 is MGHRA, CDR2 YSYEKL. V lost 4 bases, J lost 0 bases, and 11 bases lay in between. This CDR3 has 15 amino acids. Donors sampled were nominally healthy, though unrecorded immune exposures were likely. The chain recombines TRBV4-1 with TRBJ2-3, with no clear D. The TCR was taken from a man aged 18 to 30 in good health and CMV-seropositive. The specimen was PBMCs. This CDR3 is CASSLLDLSTDTQYF. CDR3 coding DNA: TGCGCCAGCAGCCTCCTAGACCTGAGCACAGATACGCAGTATTTT.